Listed below are T cell receptor beta chains from one sample, sequenced in a study of preoperative IRX-2 immunotherapy in early breast cancer. TCRdb's table, derived via immunoSEQ multiplex PCR, lists solely in-frame clones and lacks some. The sample has about 98,000 clones, 86% seen once. Source: tumor tissue, taken after IRX-2 immunotherapy. The source is a human donor with breast cancer. Each CDR3 is given with its conserved first and last residue. The D gene is left open where the match is weak. Expanded clones are given a class, and other clones once, few, many or no size at all.

v_call,d_call,j_call,clone_size,cdr3_nt,cdr3_aa
TRBV6-8,NA,TRBJ1-1,once,TGTGCCAGCAGCTCACTCAGACTAAACATGAACACTGAAGCTTTCTTT,CASSSLRLNMNTEAFF
TRBV7-6,TRBD1,TRBJ1-2,many,TGTGCCAGCAGCTTGGCTGGTGCGGGGACAGGGGGCGGGTATGGCTACACCTTC,CASSLAGAGTGGGYGYTF
TRBV6-8,NA,TRBJ1-1,NA,TGTGCCAGCAGTTATAAGCTGGCGGGGACTGAAGCTTTCTTT,CASSYKLAGTEAFF
TRBV6-8,TRBD1,TRBJ1-5,NA,TGTGCCAGCAGTGACCGGGACAGGGACAATCAGCCCCAGCATTTT,CASSDRDRDNQPQHF
TRBV7-1,TRBD1,TRBJ2-7,NA,TGTGCCAGCAGCGTGGGACAGCAGAACGAGCAGTACTTC,CASSVGQQNEQYF
TRBV6-8,TRBD1,TRBJ1-6,NA,TGTGCCATCAGCGACAGGGATTCACCCCTCCACTTT,CAISDRDSPLHF
TRBV6-8,NA,TRBJ2-7,NA,TGTGCCATCAAGGCCGAGCCTGGGAATTACGAGCAGTACTTC,CAIKAEPGNYEQYF
TRBV6-4,TRBD1,TRBJ1-4,NA,TGTGCCATCAGTGGGGGGACAGACTCAACTAATGAAAAACTGTTTTTT,CAISGGTDSTNEKLFF
TRBV18,NA,TRBJ2-7,NA,TGTGCCAGCTCACGAGACGTCGGGTACGAGCAGTACTTC,CASSRDVGYEQYF
TRBV28,TRBD1,TRBJ2-5,NA,TGTGCCATAGGCCCCGGACAGGGGCAAGAGACCCAGTACTTC,CAIGPGQGQETQYF
TRBV6-8,TRBD2,TRBJ2-2,NA,TGTGCCAGCAGTCCTAGCGGATCCTTCACCGGGGAGCTGTTTTTT,CASSPSGSFTGELFF
TRBV19,NA,TRBJ1-3,NA,TGTGCCAGTAAAAAGGGAGCTGAGACTGGAAACACCATATATTTT,CASKKGAETGNTIYF
TRBV28,NA,TRBJ2-3,NA,TGTGCCAGCAGTTTATTAGGTGCCGGGTACACAGATACGCAGTATTTT,CASSLLGAGYTDTQYF
TRBV6-8,NA,TRBJ2-3,NA,TGTGCCAGCAGTTCAGGGGGCACAGATACGCAGTATTTT,CASSSGGTDTQYF
TRBV6-8,NA,TRBJ2-7,NA,TGTGCCAGCAGCTTTAACCTCAGCGAGCAGTACTTC,CASSFNLSEQYF
TRBV6-7,NA,TRBJ2-3,NA,TGTGCCAGCAGTCGATGGACGGGGGGCCGGGCAGATACGCAGTATTTT,CASSRWTGGRADTQYF
TRBV11-3,NA,TRBJ1-4,NA,TGTGCCAGCAGCTTAGGGTCTGCAACTAATGAAAAACTGTTTTTT,CASSLGSATNEKLFF
TRBV23-1,TRBD2,TRBJ2-7,NA,TGCGCCAGCAGCCAAGAGGGTCTAGCGGGAGCATACGAGCAGTACTTC,CASSQEGLAGAYEQYF
TRBV7-1,TRBD1,TRBJ2-7,NA,TGTGCCAGCAGCTTGAGGCAGGGGGCAAACGAGCAGTACTTC,CASSLRQGANEQYF
TRBV6-8,NA,TRBJ1-1,NA,TGTGCCAGCATTCCTGGGGGAGGTCTTTCTGAAGCTTTCTTT,CASIPGGGLSEAFF
TRBV6-8,NA,TRBJ1-5,NA,TGTGCCAGCAGTTACTCGAGTTACCGGATTAGCAATCAGCCCCAGCATTTT,CASSYSSYRISNQPQHF
TRBV27,TRBD1,TRBJ1-5,NA,TGTGCCACCAGTGATACGGGACAGTTCAATCAGCCCCAGCATTTT,CATSDTGQFNQPQHF
TRBV11-3,TRBD1,TRBJ1-6,NA,TGTGCCAGCAGCCCCGCGCGGACAGGGGCAACCTATAATTCACCCCTCCACTTT,CASSPARTGATYNSPLHF
TRBV28,TRBD1,TRBJ1-4,NA,TGTGCCAGCAGAAGGGACAGCACAACTAATGAAAAACTGTTTTTT,CASRRDSTTNEKLFF
TRBV6-8,NA,TRBJ1-2,NA,TGTGCCAGCAGTTACTCTGTGGCGGGCTATGGCTACACCTTC,CASSYSVAGYGYTF
TRBV19,TRBD2,TRBJ2-5,few,TGTGCCAGCCGAGCGGGGGGTGAGACCCAGTACTTC,CASRAGGETQYF
TRBV5-1,NA,TRBJ1-3,NA,TGCGCCAGCAGCCCACTACCAGGGGCTGGAAACACCATATATTTT,CASSPLPGAGNTIYF
TRBV10-1,TRBD2,TRBJ2-3,NA,TGCGCCAGCAGTGAGTCGCGGGAGGCAGCCACAGATACGCAGTATTTT,CASSESREAATDTQYF
TRBV6-8,NA,TRBJ1-5,NA,TGTGCCAGCAGTTACTCTGTCAATCAGCCCCAGCATTTT,CASSYSVNQPQHF
TRBV19,TRBD2,TRBJ2-7,NA,TGTGCCAGTAGTATCCTACCTACTAGCGGCCACTCCTACGAGCAGTACTTC,CASSILPTSGHSYEQYF
TRBV6-4,TRBD1,TRBJ2-5,NA,TGTGCCAGCAGTGAAGCGCTGGGACAGGGGGCTCAAGAGACCCAGTACTTC,CASSEALGQGAQETQYF
TRBV6-7,TRBD1,TRBJ2-3,NA,TGTGCCAGCAGTACCCGGACAGGGCCTAGCACAGATACGCAGTATTTT,CASSTRTGPSTDTQYF
TRBV5-1,NA,TRBJ1-1,NA,TGCGCCAGCAGCTTGGACGGAGGGAACACTGAAGCTTTCTTT,CASSLDGGNTEAFF
TRBV18,NA,TRBJ1-3,NA,TGTGCCAGCTCACCCCCAGGACTCTCTGGAAACACCATATATTTT,CASSPPGLSGNTIYF
TRBV5-1,NA,TRBJ1-1,NA,TGCGCCAGCAGCTGGAGGGCGGGAGGCACTGAAGCTTTCTTT,CASSWRAGGTEAFF
TRBV5-1,NA,TRBJ2-6,NA,TGCGCCAGCAGCTTGGGTTCTGTGGGGGGGCCAGACTCTGGGGCCAACGTCCTGACTTTC,CASSLGSVGGPDSGANVLTF
TRBV6-7,TRBD1,TRBJ2-1,NA,TGTGCCACCACTTTTGACAGGGGCTACAATGAGCAGTTCTTC,CATTFDRGYNEQFF
TRBV29-1,TRBD1,TRBJ1-1,NA,TGCAGCGTACGACAGGGAGGGAACACTGAAGCTTTCTTT,CSVRQGGNTEAFF
TRBV10-1,TRBD2,TRBJ2-1,NA,TGCGCCAGCAGTGAATCAGCGGGAGGGGGTGAGCAGTTCTTC,CASSESAGGGEQFF
TRBV7-1,TRBD2,TRBJ2-2,NA,TGTGCCAGCAGCCCTAGCGGCCGCGAAAGCGGGGAGCTGTTTTTT,CASSPSGRESGELFF
TRBV6-8,NA,TRBJ1-3,NA,TGTGCCAGCAGTTCCACCGGACCGGTAGGAAACACCATATATTTT,CASSSTGPVGNTIYF
TRBV22-1,NA,TRBJ2-5,NA,TGTGCCAGCAGCCCGGGACAGGGTCGAGAGACCCAGTACTTC,CASSPGQGRETQYF
TRBV6-8,NA,TRBJ1-1,NA,TGTGCCAGCAGTTCAGGCCGGCGGGACACTGAAGCTTTCTTT,CASSSGRRDTEAFF
TRBV29-1,TRBD1,TRBJ2-3,NA,TGCAGCTCCCGGGACAGGGAGGCAGATACGCAGTATTTT,CSSRDREADTQYF
TRBV19,NA,TRBJ1-5,NA,TGTGCCAGTAGTATAGATCAATCGGCAGGTCATCAGCCCCAGCATTTT,CASSIDQSAGHQPQHF
TRBV18,NA,TRBJ1-4,NA,TGTGCCAGCTCACCTTCGGTGGGTGAAAAACTGTTTTTT,CASSPSVGEKLFF